These 9 T cell receptor beta chains were all obtained from the same sample, sequenced in a study of breast tumors, draining lymph nodes, adjacent tissues. MiXCR, run by TCRdb on the multiplex PCR reads, gives a single entry per CDR3 protein. The sample has approximately 130,000 distinct CDR3 sequences, around 20% seen once. Axillary draining lymph nodes of breast cancer patients supplied the node samples. Material for sequencing was axillary lymph node tissue. The source is a female donor with breast cancer. Some clones in this sample may be carry-over from other donors' samples.

Notes on this clonotype: A much larger clone differs from this one at a single base, so this may be a read error. The CDR3 does not close with the conserved phenylalanine or tryptophan, likely indicating a read error. This rearrangement joins TRBV19 to TRBJ1-6, with unresolved D. The germline CDR1 and CDR2 sequences are LNHDA and SQIVND (reference sequence). V was clipped by 6 bases and J by 8 bases, with 11 bases between them. The CDR3 length is 13 residues. CDR3 amino acids: CASRDLFDSPLHL. The CDR3 DNA reads as TGTGCCAGTAGGGACTTATTTGATTCACCCCTCCACCTT.

This clonotype has a count of ten or more. The chain has TRBV5-1 and TRBJ2-3, with D possibly matching TRBD2 (6 bases). Germline V gene lookup returns CDR1 SGHRS and CDR2 YFSETQ. The length of the CDR3 is 13 residues. Trimming took 5 bases from V and 0 from J, leaving 7 bases between them. The CDR3 nucleotides read TGCGCCAGCAGGCGGGAAAGCACAGATACGCAGTATTTT. Its protein is CASRRESTDTQYF.

This clonotype came up many times. The chain uses TRBV6-1 and TRBJ1-3; D unclear. This CDR3 region has 12 residues. Germline CDR1 reads MNHNS; CDR2 reads SASEGT. V was trimmed by 2 bases and J by 7 bases, leaving 6 bases between them. Here the CDR3 DNA reads TGTGCCAGCAGTGAAATAATGAACACCATATATTTT. Translating it yields CASSEIMNTIYF.

This clonotype showed up many times. The chain recombines TRBV14 with TRBJ2-7, with D unresolved. The CDR3 covers 13 residues. V lost 0 bases and J 6 bases, leaving 9 bases between the germline ends. Germline-derived CDR1 and CDR2 are SGHDN and FVKESK. The DNA of the CDR3 is TGTGCCAGCAGCCAAGATATGTGGCGCGAGCAGTACTTC. Translation gives CASSQDMWREQYF.

In this sample, this clonotype turned up many times. The chain links TRBV10-3 to TRBJ2-1; tentatively, D is TRBD2 (5 bases). Germline values: CDR1 ENHRY, CDR2 SYGVKD. The CDR3 consists of 13 residues. V lost 9 bases, J lost 2 bases, and 11 bases lay in between. CDR3 region: CAIRDRAYNEQFF. CDR3 coding DNA: TGTGCCATTCGGGATAGGGCCTACAATGAGCAGTTCTTC.

This sequence joins TRBV5-4 and TRBJ2-3; D is ambiguous. Germline lookup yields CDR1 SGHNT and CDR2 YYREEE (reference sequence). The CDR3 runs 12 residues. The germline V and J ends were trimmed by 5 bases and 3 bases, with 7 bases remaining between them. In DNA form, the CDR3 reads TGTGCCAGCAGTGAACTAACAGATACGCAGTATTTT. Amino acids: CASSELTDTQYF.

About this clonotype: A much bigger clone sits one base away, suggesting this may be a read error. The chain has TRBV4-2 and TRBJ2-7; TRBD2 matches 9 bases. Germline CDR1 LGHNA, CDR2 YNFKEQ. V was pared by 4 bases and J by 6 bases, with 4 bases of the junction left unmatched. The CDR3 is made up of 13 amino acids. The CDR3 region is CASSLAGESEQYF. Here the CDR3 DNA reads TGTGCCAGCAGCCTAGCGGGAGAGTCCGAGCAGTACTTC.

As to this clonotype: Being one base from a much bigger clone, this may be a read error. The final CDR3 position lacks the conserved phenylalanine or tryptophan, pointing to a likely read error. The chain joins TRBV7-8 to TRBJ1-3, with D possibly matching TRBD1 (6 bases). The V end lost 0 bases, the J end lost 4 bases, and 13 bases lay between the germline ends. The CDR3 extends over 16 amino acids. From germline, CDR1 is SGHVS and CDR2 FQNEAQ. In nucleotides, the CDR3 is TGTGCCAGCAGCTTAGCGGACAGCTTAGCGGGAAACACCATATATCTT. The encoded protein is CASSLADSLAGNTIYL.

This clonotype has ten or more counts. V is TRBV28 and J is TRBJ1-2, with D uncertain. Between the trimmed V and J ends, which lost 10 bases and 3 bases, there was a span of 15 bases. This CDR3 comprises 13 residues. Germline lookup yields CDR1 MDHEN and CDR2 SYDVKM. CDR3 loop: CATRPTGDYGYTF. In DNA, the CDR3 is TGTGCCACCCGCCCGACCGGGGACTATGGCTACACCTTC.